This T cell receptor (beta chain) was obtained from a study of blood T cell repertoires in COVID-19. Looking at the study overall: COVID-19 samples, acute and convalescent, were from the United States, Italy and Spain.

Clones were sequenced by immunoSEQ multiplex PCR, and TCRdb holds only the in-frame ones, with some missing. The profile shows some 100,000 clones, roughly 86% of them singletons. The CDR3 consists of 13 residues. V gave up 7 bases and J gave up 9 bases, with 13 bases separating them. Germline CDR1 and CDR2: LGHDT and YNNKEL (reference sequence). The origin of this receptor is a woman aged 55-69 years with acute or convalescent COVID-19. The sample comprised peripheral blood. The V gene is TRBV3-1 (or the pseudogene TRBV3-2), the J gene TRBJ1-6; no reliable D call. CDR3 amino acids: CASTSDRGSPLHF. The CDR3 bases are TGTGCCAGCACCTCAGACCGGGGTTCACCCCTCCACTTT.